The sequence of this TCR beta chain was determined in a study of molecular identifiers for immune sequencing clone quantification. Background on the study: Four portions were sequenced after RNA from about 20,000 or 100,000 naive CD8 cells was split five ways in replicates.

Points on this clonotype: The antigen is not known.

V was pared by 0 bases and J by 1 base, with 11 bases between. CDR1 is LGHNA, CDR2 YSLEER, per germline. The CDR3 has 16 residues. Study results and caveats: Clonotypes surpassing 20 RNA copies contained over 99% of effector molecules, versus under 1% in naive cells.

Bulk libraries came from a prior protocol with listed TCR primers. TCRdb re-called the PCR reads with MiXCR, one entry per CDR3 protein. The sample has a few hundred thousand distinct CDR3 sequences; roughly a quarter are singletons. The clonotype was recovered from a human donor in good health. Some libraries in this study had Jurkat cell RNA spiked in. The rearrangement joins TRBV4-3 to TRBJ2-3, with D possibly TRBD2 on 5 matching bases. Sequencing was performed on naive CD8+ T cells from blood, with Jurkat cell RNA spiked in. As for subset: FACS-sorted CD8+CD4-CCR7+CD45RA+ naive T cells. The CDR3 DNA reads TGCGCCAGCAGCCAAGATGGGTTCGGGGGCACAGATACGCAGTATTTT. Its protein is CASSQDGFGGTDTQYF.